Below, 18 T cell receptor delta chains from the same sample are listed, as sequenced in a study of gamma-delta T cells after stem cell transplantation listed by TCRdb under 2016. The library relied on RT-PCR. The data were produced on an Illumina MiSeq. Public reads were reanalyzed in TCRdb with CATT, and rows carrying the same DNA were merged afterwards. The sample table records fewer than 2,500 delta-chain clones; around 40% of these occur just once. The ten largest make up 15% to 20% of the sample. Sequencing was done on a sample of gamma-delta T cells. All receptors derive from a human donor. It is not recorded whose cells these are; they may come from a transplant donor.

As to this clone: With only one base between it and a far larger clone, this is likely a read error. The chain joins TRDV2 to TRDJ1; D call uncertain. Germline V gene lookup returns CDR1 GEAIGNYY and CDR2 EKD. The CDR3 is 14 amino acids. CDR3: CACDTLLVSDKPIF. CDR3 nucleotide sequence: TGTGCCTGTGACACCCTCCTGGTATCCGATAAACCCATCTTT.

The table lists this clone with a few counts. A much larger clone differs from this one at a single base, so this may be a read error. The V call is TRDV2, the J call TRDJ1; D might be TRDD3 (6 bases). The V gene lost 0 bases and the J gene lost 0 bases, with 13 bases spanning the gap. Germline V lookup: CDR1 GEAIGNYY, CDR2 EKD. The CDR3 has 16 residues. The CDR3 sequence is CACDTLSGANTDKLIF. CDR3 bases: TGTGCCTGTGACACCCTGTCTGGGGCTAACACCGATAAACTCATCTTT.

This clone has only one observation. The genes are TRDV2 and TRDJ3; D might be TRDD3 (6 bases). The CDR3 runs to 18 residues. The germline V gene has CDR1 GEAIGNYY and CDR2 EKD. With 3 bases removed from V and 0 bases from J, the gap between germline ends came to 14 bases. The CDR3 region is CACDVVLGGSWDTRQMFF. CDR3 DNA: TGTGCCTGTGACGTCGTACTGGGAGGCTCCTGGGACACCCGACAGATGTTTTTC.

This clone is labeled as large. The chain recombines TRDV2 with TRDJ1; 9 bases match TRDD3. Germline V gene data show CDR1 as GEAIGNYY and CDR2 as EKD. CDR3 size: 14 residues. V gave up 2 bases and J gave up 2 bases; unmatched junction bases: 2. As DNA, the CDR3 is TGTGCCTGTGACAGGTGGGGGATAACCGATAAACTCATCTTT. Its protein is CACDRWGITDKLIF.

The rearrangement uses TRDV2 and TRDJ3; TRDD3 matches 9 bases. Per germline, CDR1 GEAIGNYY and CDR2 EKD. V trimming: 0 bases; J trimming: 2 bases; junction bases outside the gene matches: 10. This CDR3 is built from 20 residues. The DNA of the CDR3 is TGTGCCTGTGACACCGTACTGGGGGACCTGGGACCCTGGGACACCCGACAGATGTTTTTC. Its translation is CACDTVLGDLGPWDTRQMFF.

The chain links TRDV2 to TRDJ4; TRDD3 agrees at 12 bases. V was pared by 0 bases and J by 2 bases, with 9 bases of the junction left unmatched. CDR1 GEAIGNYY and CDR2 EKD come from the germline V gene. This CDR3 is 17 amino acids long. DNA for the CDR3: TGTGCCTGTGACACCGTAGCCCTACTGGGGGATACAAGACCCCTGATCTTT. It codes for CACDTVALLGDTRPLIF.

The chain links TRDV2 to TRDJ3; 9 nucleotides line up with TRDD3. Germline V gene data show CDR1 as GEAIGNYY and CDR2 as EKD. This CDR3 contains 21 residues. Trimming took 3 bases from V and 0 from J; bases not matched to a gene: 14. The CDR3 nucleotides read TGTGCCTGTGACCTAACCAGTACTGGGGGACGTACCTCCTGGGACACCCGACAGATGTTTTTC. Translation: CACDLTSTGGRTSWDTRQMFF.

A single count supports this clone. Given a much more abundant clone one base away, this may be a read error. V gene TRDV2 combines with J gene TRDJ3, with 7 nucleotides matching TRDD3. V shed 0 bases and J 0 bases; nucleotides not matched to a gene: 13. Germline V gives CDR1 GEAIGNYY, CDR2 EKD. There are 21 residues in the CDR3. Here the CDR3 reads CACDTGGMGDPSSWDTRQMFF. The CDR3 coding sequence is TGTGCCTGTGACACCGGAGGCATGGGGGACCCTAGCTCCTGGGACACCCGACAGATGTTTTTC.

A remark on this clone: A read error is possible here, since a much larger clone lies one base away. This sample also contains other DNA sequences that code for the same CDR3. The chain is built from TRDV2 and TRDJ2, with 9 bases aligning to TRDD3. Germline trimming cut 0 bases from V and 6 bases from J; bases unmatched to any gene: 13. The CDR3 runs to 18 residues. CDR1 GEAIGNYY and CDR2 EKD come from the germline V gene. CDR3: CACDTAGTGDTTSAQLFF. In DNA, the CDR3 is TGTGCCTGTGACACCGCCGGGACCGGGGATACGACCTCAGCACAACTCTTCTTT.

Details on this clone: Different DNA sequences within this sample yield the same CDR3. This sequence joins TRDV2 and TRDJ3; 7 nucleotides match TRDD3. The CDR3 is 21 residues long. Germline trimming cut 0 bases from V and 2 bases from J; bases unmatched to any gene: 15. CDR1 and CDR2 (germline): GEAIGNYY, EKD. The CDR3 region is CACDTIVLGDLGPWDTRQMFF. In nucleotides, the CDR3 is TGTGCCTGTGACACCATCGTATTGGGGGACCTGGGGCCCTGGGACACCCGACAGATGTTTTTC.

Concerning this clone itself: One junction end does not reproduce the germline sequence, and a read error may be involved. The CDR3 protein is CACDTMVLGDTSSHTDTLIF. CDR3 DNA sequence: TGTGCCTGTGACACAATGGTACTGGGGGATACATCGTCTCACACCGATACACTCATCTTT. The chain carries TRDV2 and TRDJ1, with TRDD3 identical over 12 bases. The CDR3 has 20 amino acids. Per germline, CDR1 GEAIGNYY and CDR2 EKD.

Details on this clone: At the DNA level, this CDR3 is encoded by other sequences in the same sample as well. V usage is TRDV2 and J usage is TRDJ1; D is possibly TRDD3 (6 bases). Germline V gene sequence: CDR1 GEAIGNYY, CDR2 EKD. V was pared by 3 bases and J by 3 bases, with 37 bases between. CDR3 size: 22 residues. The CDR3 protein is CACDPLPIHIPTGGYQADKLIF. In nucleotides, the CDR3 is TGTGCCTGTGACCCTTTACCTATCCATATACCTACTGGTGGATACCAGGCCGATAAACTCATCTTT.

A remark on this clone: The junction departs from the called germline gene at one end, perhaps through a read error. The gene calls are TRDV2 and TRDJ1; TRDD3 might be the D (6 bases). Germline assignment: CDR1 GEAIGNYY and CDR2 EKD. The CDR3 is made up of 19 amino acids. CDR3 sequence: CACDSLVGVLNRNTDNLIF. Written as DNA, the CDR3 is TGTGCCTGTGACTCCCTGGTGGGGGTTCTCAACCGTAACACCGATAACCTCATCTTT.

The chain employs TRDV2 and TRDJ1; 9 nucleotides match TRDD3. The trim removed 3 bases at V and 1 base at J, leaving 11 bases unmatched. The CDR3 consists of 17 residues. Germline assignment: CDR1 GEAIGNYY and CDR2 EKD. CDR3 protein: CACDLLGDDLSTDKLIF. The CDR3 coding sequence is TGTGCCTGTGACTTACTGGGGGACGACCTAAGCACCGATAAACTCATCTTT.

Worth noting for this clone: This may arise from a read error, as a much more abundant clone is one base away. Other DNA variants within this sample encode the same CDR3. This chain uses TRDV2 with TRDJ1; maybe TRDD3 (5 bases). Per the germline V gene, CDR1 is GEAIGNYY and CDR2 is EKD. This CDR3 spans 18 amino acids. V was clipped by 7 bases and J by 0 bases, with 26 bases between them. The CDR3 DNA reads as TGTGCCTGCGACCTTATTACCTTGGGGACACAGTACACCGATAAACTCATCTTT. This encodes CACDLITLGTQYTDKLIF.

A remark on this clone: A read error may be the cause here, since a much bigger clone is one base away. The DNA of the CDR3 is TGTGCCTGTGACAAAGCACTGGGGTTCCTAAGCTCCTGGGACAGCCGACAGATGTTTTTC. Encoded protein: CACDKALGFLSSWDSRQMFF. This chain links TRDV2 with TRDJ3, with TRDD3 as a possible D gene (7 bases). The length of the CDR3 is 20 residues. Germline-derived CDR1 and CDR2 are GEAIGNYY and EKD.

This rearrangement joins TRDV2 to TRDJ1, with 12 bases lining up with TRDD3. The length of the CDR3 is 19 residues. J was trimmed by 0 bases and V by 3 bases; bases with no gene match: 13. Germline V gene lookup returns CDR1 GEAIGNYY and CDR2 EKD. This CDR3 is CACDPAGTGGYTYTDKLIF. CDR3 nucleotides: TGTGCCTGTGACCCCGCCGGGACTGGGGGATACACTTACACCGATAAACTCATCTTT.

This clone is deemed large. Other DNA sequences of this sample code for an identical CDR3. This chain joins TRDV2 and TRDJ1, with 8 bases that match TRDD3. This CDR3 contains 15 residues. The ends lost 2 bases at V and 0 bases at J; junction bases unmatched: 4. In germline, CDR1 is GEAIGNYY, CDR2 EKD. The CDR3 bases are TGTGCCTGTGACAAACTGGGGGCCAACACCGATAAACTCATCTTT. It is translated as CACDKLGANTDKLIF.